The clone carrying this T cell receptor (beta chain) was counted at least ten times. This sample is part of a study of naive and memory T cell subsets. Ligated cDNA underwent four rounds of PCR with nested alpha and beta constant region primers and SP2. TCRdb processed the 5' RACE reads anew with MiXCR; each CDR3 protein has one entry. Of about 48,000 distinct CDR3 sequences listed, approximately 4.5% are singletons. Trimming cost V 3 bases and J 0 bases, with 15 bases left between them. This CDR3 comprises 16 residues. Germline CDR1 is SQVTM and CDR2 is ANQGSEA. The library had UMIs added by 3' ligation of an oligonucleotide to TCR cDNA.

The J gene is TRBJ2-4, the V gene TRBV29-1; D gene unclear. The clonotype comes from a female donor in good health. CDR3 region: CSVDWSQWLAKNIQYF. In nucleotides, the CDR3 is TGCAGCGTTGATTGGTCCCAGTGGCTAGCCAAAAACATTCAGTACTTC.